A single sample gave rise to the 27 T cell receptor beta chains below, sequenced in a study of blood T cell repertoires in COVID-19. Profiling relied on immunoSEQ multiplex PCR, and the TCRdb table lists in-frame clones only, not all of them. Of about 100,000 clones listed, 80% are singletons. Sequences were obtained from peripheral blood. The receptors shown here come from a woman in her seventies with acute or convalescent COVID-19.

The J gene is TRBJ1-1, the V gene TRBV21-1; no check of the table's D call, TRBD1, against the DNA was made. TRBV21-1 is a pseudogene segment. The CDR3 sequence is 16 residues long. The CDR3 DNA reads TGTGCCAGCAGCATTTGGGACAGATTCATGAACACTGAAGCTTTCTTT. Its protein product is CASSIWDRFMNTEAFF.

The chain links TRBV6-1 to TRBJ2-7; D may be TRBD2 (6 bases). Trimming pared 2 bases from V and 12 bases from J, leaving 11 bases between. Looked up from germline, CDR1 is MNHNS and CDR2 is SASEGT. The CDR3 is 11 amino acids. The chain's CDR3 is CASSEWAGSYF. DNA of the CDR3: TGTGCCAGCAGTGAATGGGCGGGGTCGTACTTC.

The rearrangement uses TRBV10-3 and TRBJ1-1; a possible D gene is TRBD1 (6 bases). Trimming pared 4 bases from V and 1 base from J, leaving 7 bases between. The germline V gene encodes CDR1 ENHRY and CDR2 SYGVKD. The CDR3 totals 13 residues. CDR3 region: CAISGGQNTEAFF. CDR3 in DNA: TGTGCCATCAGTGGGGGGCAGAACACTGAAGCTTTCTTT.

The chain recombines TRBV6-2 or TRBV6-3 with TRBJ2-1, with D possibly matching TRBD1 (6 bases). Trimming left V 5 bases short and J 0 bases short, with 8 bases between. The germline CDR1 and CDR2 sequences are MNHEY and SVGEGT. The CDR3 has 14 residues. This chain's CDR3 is CASSNRVSYNEQFF. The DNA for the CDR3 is TGTGCCAGCAGTAACAGGGTCTCCTACAATGAGCAGTTCTTC.

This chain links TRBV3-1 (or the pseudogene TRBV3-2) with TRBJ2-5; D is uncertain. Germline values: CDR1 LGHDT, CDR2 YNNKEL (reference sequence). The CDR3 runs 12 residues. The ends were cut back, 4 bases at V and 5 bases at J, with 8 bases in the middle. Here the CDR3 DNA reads TGTGCCAGCAGCCCAGGCTGGGAGACCCAGTACTTC. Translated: CASSPGWETQYF.

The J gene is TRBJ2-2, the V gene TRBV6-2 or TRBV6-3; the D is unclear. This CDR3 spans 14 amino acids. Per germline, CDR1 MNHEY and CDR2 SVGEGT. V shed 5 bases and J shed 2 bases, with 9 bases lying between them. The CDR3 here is CASSLGVNTGELFF. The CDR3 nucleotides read TGTGCCAGCAGTCTTGGAGTCAACACCGGGGAGCTGTTTTTT.

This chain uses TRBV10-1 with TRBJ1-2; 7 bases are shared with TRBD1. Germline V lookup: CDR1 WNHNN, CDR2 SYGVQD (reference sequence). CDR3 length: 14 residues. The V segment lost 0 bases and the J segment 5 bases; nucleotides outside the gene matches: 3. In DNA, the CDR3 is TGCGCCAGCAGTGAGTCAGGGACAGCATATGGCTACACCTTC. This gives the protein CASSESGTAYGYTF.

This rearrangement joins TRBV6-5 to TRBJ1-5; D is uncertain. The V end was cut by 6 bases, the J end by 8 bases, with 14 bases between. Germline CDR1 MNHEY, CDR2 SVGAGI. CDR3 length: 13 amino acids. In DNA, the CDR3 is TGTGCCAGCAGCCCCCGCGGGAGGGAGCCCCAGCATTTT. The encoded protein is CASSPRGREPQHF.

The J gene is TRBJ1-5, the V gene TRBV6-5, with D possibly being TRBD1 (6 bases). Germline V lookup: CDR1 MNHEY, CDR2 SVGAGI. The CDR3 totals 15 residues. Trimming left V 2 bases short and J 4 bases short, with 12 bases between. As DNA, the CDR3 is TGTGCCAGCAGTTACACGGGACAAATTAATCAGCCCCAGCATTTT. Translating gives CASSYTGQINQPQHF.

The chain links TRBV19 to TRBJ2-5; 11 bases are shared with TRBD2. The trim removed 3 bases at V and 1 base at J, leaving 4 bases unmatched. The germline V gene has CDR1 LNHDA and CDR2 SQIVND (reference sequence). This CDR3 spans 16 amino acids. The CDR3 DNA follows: TGTGCCAGTAGTATCATTAGCGGGGGGGCCCAAGAGACCCAGTACTTC. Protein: CASSIISGGAQETQYF.

CDR3 nucleotide sequence: TGTGCCAGCAGCCTGGATCGCGGGGCCTATGGCTACACCTTC. This encodes CASSLDRGAYGYTF. V is TRBV7-9 and J is TRBJ1-2; D perhaps matches TRBD1 (5 bases). Germline lookup yields CDR1 SEHNR and CDR2 FQNEAQ (reference sequence). This CDR3 is 14 amino acids long. V lost 5 bases to trimming and J lost 4 bases, with 14 bases between them.

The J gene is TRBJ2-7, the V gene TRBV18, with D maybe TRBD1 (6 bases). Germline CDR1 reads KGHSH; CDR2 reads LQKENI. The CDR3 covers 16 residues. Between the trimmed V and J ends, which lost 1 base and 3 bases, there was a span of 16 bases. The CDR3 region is CASSPRSRQEGYEQYF. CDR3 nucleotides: TGTGCCAGCTCACCACGGTCTAGACAGGAAGGCTACGAGCAGTACTTC.

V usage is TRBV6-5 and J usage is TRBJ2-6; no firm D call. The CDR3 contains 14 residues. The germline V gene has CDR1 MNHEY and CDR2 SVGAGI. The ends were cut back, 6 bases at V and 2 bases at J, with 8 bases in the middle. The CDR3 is CASSLAPGANVLTF. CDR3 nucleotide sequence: TGTGCCAGCAGCCTGGCACCTGGGGCCAACGTCCTGACTTTC.

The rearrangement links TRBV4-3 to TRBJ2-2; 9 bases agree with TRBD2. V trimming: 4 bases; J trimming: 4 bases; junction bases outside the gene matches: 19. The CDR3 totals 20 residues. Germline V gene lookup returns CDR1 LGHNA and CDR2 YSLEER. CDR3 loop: CASSPKLSSGGPGSTGELFF. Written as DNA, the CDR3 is TGCGCCAGCAGCCCCAAGCTCTCCAGCGGGGGGCCCGGGAGCACCGGGGAGCTGTTTTTT.

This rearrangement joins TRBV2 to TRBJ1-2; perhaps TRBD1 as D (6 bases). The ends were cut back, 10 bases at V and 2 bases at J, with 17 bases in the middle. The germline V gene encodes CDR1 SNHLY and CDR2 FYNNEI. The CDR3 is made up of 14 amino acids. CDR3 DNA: TGTGCCACCGAACCACAGGGTTCAAACTATGGCTACACCTTC. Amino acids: CATEPQGSNYGYTF.

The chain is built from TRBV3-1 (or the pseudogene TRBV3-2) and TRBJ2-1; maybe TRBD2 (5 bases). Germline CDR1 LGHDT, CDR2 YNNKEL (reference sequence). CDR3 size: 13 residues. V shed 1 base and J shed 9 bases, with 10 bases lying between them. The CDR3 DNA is TGTGCCAGCAGCCAAGTCCCCGGAGGTGAGCAGTTCTTC. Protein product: CASSQVPGGEQFF.

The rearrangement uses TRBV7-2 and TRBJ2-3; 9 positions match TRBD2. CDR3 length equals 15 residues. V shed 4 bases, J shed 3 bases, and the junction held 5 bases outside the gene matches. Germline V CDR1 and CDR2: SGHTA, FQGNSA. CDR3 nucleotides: TGTGCCAGCAGCTGGAAAGCGGGGGGTACAGATACGCAGTATTTT. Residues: CASSWKAGGTDTQYF.

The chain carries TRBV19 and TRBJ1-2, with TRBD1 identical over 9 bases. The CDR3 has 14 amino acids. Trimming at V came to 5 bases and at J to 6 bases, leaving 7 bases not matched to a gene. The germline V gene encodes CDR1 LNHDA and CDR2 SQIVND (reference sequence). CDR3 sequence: CASSVRGQGNGYTF. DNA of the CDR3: TGTGCCAGTAGTGTACGGGGACAGGGAAATGGCTACACCTTC.

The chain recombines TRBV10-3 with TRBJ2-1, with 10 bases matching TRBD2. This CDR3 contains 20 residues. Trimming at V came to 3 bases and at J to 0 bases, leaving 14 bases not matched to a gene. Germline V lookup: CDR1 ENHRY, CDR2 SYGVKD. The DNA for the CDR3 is TGTGCCATCAGTGATAAGTCTAGCGGGGGTCCTCTCAGCTCCTACAATGAGCAGTTCTTC. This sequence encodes CAISDKSSGGPLSSYNEQFF.

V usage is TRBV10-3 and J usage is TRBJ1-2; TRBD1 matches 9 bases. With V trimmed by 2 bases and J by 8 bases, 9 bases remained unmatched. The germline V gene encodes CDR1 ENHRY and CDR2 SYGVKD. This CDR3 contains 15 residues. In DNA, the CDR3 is TGTGCCATCAGTGAGAATCCGGGACAGGGTTTCGGCTACACCTTC. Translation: CAISENPGQGFGYTF.

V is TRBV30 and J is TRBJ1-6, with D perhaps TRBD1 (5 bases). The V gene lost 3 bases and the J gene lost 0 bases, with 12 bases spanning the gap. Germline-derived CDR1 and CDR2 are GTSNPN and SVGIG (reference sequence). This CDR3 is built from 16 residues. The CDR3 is CAWRRDGISYNSPLHF. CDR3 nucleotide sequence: TGTGCCTGGAGGCGGGACGGAATCTCCTATAATTCACCCCTCCACTTT. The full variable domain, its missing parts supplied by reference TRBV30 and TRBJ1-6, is SQTIHQWPATLVQPVGSPLSLECTVEGTSNPNLYWYRQAAGRGLQLLFYSVGIGQISSEVPQNLSASRPQDRQFILSSKKLLLSDSGFYLCAWRRDGISYNSPLHFGNGTRLTVT.

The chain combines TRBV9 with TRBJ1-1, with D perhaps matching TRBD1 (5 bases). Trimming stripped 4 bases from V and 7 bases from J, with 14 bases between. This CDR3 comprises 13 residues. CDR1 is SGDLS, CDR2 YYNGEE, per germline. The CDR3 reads CASSPGGGGEAFF. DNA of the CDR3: TGTGCCAGCAGCCCAGGCGGGGGTGGTGAAGCTTTCTTT.

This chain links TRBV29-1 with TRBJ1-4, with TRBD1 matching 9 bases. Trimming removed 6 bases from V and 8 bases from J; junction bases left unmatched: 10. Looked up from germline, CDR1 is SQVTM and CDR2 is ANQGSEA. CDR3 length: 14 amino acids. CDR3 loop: CSVRPGQGTEKLFF. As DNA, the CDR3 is TGCAGCGTCCGCCCGGGACAGGGAACGGAAAAACTGTTTTTT.

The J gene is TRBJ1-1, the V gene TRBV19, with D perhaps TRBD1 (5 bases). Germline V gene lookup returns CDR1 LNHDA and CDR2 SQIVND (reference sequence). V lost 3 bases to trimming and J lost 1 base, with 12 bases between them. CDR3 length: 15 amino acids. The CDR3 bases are TGTGCCAGTAGTATTGGGCGGGGGAGGAACACTGAAGCTTTCTTT. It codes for CASSIGRGRNTEAFF.

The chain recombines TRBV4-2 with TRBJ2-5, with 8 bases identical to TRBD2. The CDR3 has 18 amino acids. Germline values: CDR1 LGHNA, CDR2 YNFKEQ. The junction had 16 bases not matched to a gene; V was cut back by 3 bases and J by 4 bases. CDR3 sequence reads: CASSQDPQAPGGRETQYF. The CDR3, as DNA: TGTGCCAGCAGCCAGGACCCACAGGCACCGGGGGGGAGAGAGACCCAGTACTTC.

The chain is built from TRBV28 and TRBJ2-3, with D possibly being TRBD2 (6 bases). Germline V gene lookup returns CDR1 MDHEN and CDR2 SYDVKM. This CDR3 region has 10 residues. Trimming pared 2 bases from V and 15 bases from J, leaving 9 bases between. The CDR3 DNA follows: TGTGCCAGCAGTTTACAGGGAGGCTATTTT. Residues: CASSLQGGYF. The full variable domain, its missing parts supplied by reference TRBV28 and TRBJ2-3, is DVKVTQSSRYLVKRTGEKVFLECVQDMDHENMFWYRQDPGLGLRLIYFSYDVKMKEKGDIPEGYSVSREKKERFSLILESASTNQTSMYLCASSLQGGYFGPGTRLTVL.

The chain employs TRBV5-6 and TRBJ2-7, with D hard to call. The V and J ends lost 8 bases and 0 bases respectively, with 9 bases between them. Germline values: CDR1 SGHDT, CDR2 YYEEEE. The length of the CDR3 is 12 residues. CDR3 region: CASSGSSYEQYF. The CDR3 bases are TGTGCCAGTTCCGGTAGCTCCTACGAGCAGTACTTC.